Listed below are T cell receptor beta chains from one sample, sequenced in a study of blood T cell repertoires in COVID-19. Some clones are missing from TCRdb's copy, which holds only in-frame ones; the method was immunoSEQ multiplex PCR. Of 56,000 or so clones in the sample, around 84% are singletons; the top ten hold 10% to 15%. Sequencing was performed on peripheral blood. The receptors stem from a woman of 80 years or more with acute or convalescent COVID-19. Both conserved end residues are part of each CDR3. D genes are given only for firm matches. Size is omitted from some rows. Given values are once, few, many or a class for expanded clones.

>TRBV7-2|TRBJ2-5|-|-
CASRLTSSGSETQYF
TGTGCCAGCAGGTTGACGAGCTCGGGTTCAGAGACCCAGTACTTC
>TRBV6-5|TRBJ1-2|once|TRBD1
CASKETGQGFWGYTF
TGTGCCAGCAAAGAAACGGGACAGGGGTTTTGGGGCTACACCTTC
>TRBV5-1|TRBJ1-1|-|TRBD1
CASSPGTEKGSEAFF
TGCGCCAGCAGCCCAGGGACAGAAAAAGGGTCTGAAGCTTTCTTT
>TRBV12-3/TRBV12-4|TRBJ1-1|-|-
CASSLAAHTEAFF
TGTGCCAGCAGTTTAGCTGCGCACACTGAAGCTTTCTTT
>TRBV29-1|TRBJ1-1|-|-
CSVELGRGTEAFF
TGCAGCGTTGAGCTGGGGAGGGGAACTGAAGCTTTCTTT
>TRBV24-1|TRBJ1-2|-|TRBD1
CATSGTGDNYGYTF
TGTGCCACCAGCGGGACAGGAGATAACTATGGCTACACCTTC
>TRBV2|TRBJ2-3|few|-
CASGGVGTDTQYF
TGTGCCAGCGGCGGGGTCGGCACAGATACGCAGTATTTT
>TRBV6-5|TRBJ2-2|-|TRBD1
CASNSGQDTGELFF
TGTGCCAGCAACTCCGGACAGGACACCGGGGAGCTGTTTTTT
>TRBV7-6|TRBJ2-3|-|-
CASSARTDTTIMGTQYF
TGTGCCAGCAGCGCTAGGACAGACACTACCATCATGGGTACGCAGTATTTT
>TRBV13|TRBJ2-7|-|TRBD1
CASSLTGAGRSEQYF
TGTGCCAGCAGCCTAACAGGGGCAGGTCGTAGCGAGCAGTACTTC
>TRBV11-2|TRBJ1-1|-|-
CASSLDSAVNTEAFF
TGTGCCAGCAGCTTAGATAGCGCGGTGAACACTGAAGCTTTCTTT
>TRBV30|TRBJ1-4|-|-
CAWKGGPTNEKLFF
TGTGCCTGGAAGGGGGGGCCCACTAATGAAAAACTGTTTTTT
>TRBV30|TRBJ2-4|-|-
CAWSVGAPGAKNIQYF
TGTGCCTGGAGTGTAGGGGCCCCAGGGGCCAAAAACATTCAGTACTTC
>TRBV5-6|TRBJ2-3|-|TRBD2
CASSIGLAGARTDTQYF
TGTGCCAGCAGCATCGGACTAGCGGGGGCCCGCACAGATACGCAGTATTTT
>TRBV6-5|TRBJ2-2|-|-
CATTRVLDTGELFF
TGTGCCACCACCAGGGTTTTGGACACCGGGGAGCTGTTTTTT
>TRBV5-8|TRBJ2-6|once|TRBD1
CASSPDRGYWSGANVLTF
TGTGCCAGCAGTCCCGACAGGGGGTATTGGTCTGGGGCCAACGTCCTGACTTTC
>TRBV6-5|TRBJ2-7|-|-
CASRGTSVYEQYF
TGTGCCAGCAGGGGGACTTCCGTTTACGAGCAGTACTTC
>TRBV4-1|TRBJ1-4|-|TRBD1
CASSQDFEGTGSEKLFF
TGCGCCAGCAGCCAAGATTTTGAAGGGACAGGGAGTGAAAAACTGTTTTTT
>TRBV6-1|TRBJ1-4|-|TRBD1
CASSEVRDRANEKLFF
TGTGCCAGCAGTGAAGTGCGGGACAGGGCTAATGAAAAACTGTTTTTT
>TRBV7-9|TRBJ2-5|-|TRBD2
CASSFSGGARETQYF
TGTGCCAGCAGCTTTAGCGGGGGGGCGCGAGAGACCCAGTACTTC
>TRBV7-2|TRBJ1-5|-|-
CASSLRAGDQPQHF
TGTGCCAGCAGCTTAAGGGCAGGGGATCAGCCCCAGCATTTT
>TRBV5-5|TRBJ2-3|-|-
CASSPVSATRSTDTQYF
TGTGCCAGCAGCCCAGTCAGCGCAACACGAAGCACAGATACGCAGTATTTT
>TRBV11-2|TRBJ1-2|few|-
CASSARGGVSSYTF
TGTGCCAGCAGCGCTAGAGGGGGGGTTAGTAGCTACACCTTC
>TRBV6-5|TRBJ1-5|-|-
CASSYLGQYSNQPQHF
TGTGCCAGCAGTTACTTGGGACAATATAGCAATCAGCCCCAGCATTTT
>TRBV5-1|TRBJ1-4|-|TRBD1
CASRSGTGYEKLFF
TGCGCCAGCAGAAGCGGGACAGGTTATGAAAAACTGTTTTTT
>TRBV30|TRBJ1-5|-|-
CAWSEQINQPQHF
TGTGCCTGGAGTGAACAAATCAATCAGCCCCAGCATTTT
>TRBV18|TRBJ2-3|-|-
CASQTAATDTQYF
TGTGCCAGCCAGACGGCGGCCACAGATACGCAGTATTTT
>TRBV30|TRBJ1-5|-|TRBD1
CAWSTGGDQPQHF
TGTGCCTGGAGCACAGGGGGGGATCAGCCCCAGCATTTT
>TRBV7-9|TRBJ1-2|-|TRBD1
CASSLMYRGDYGYTF
TGTGCCAGCAGCTTAATGTACAGGGGTGATTATGGCTACACCTTC
>TRBV7-9|TRBJ2-7|once|TRBD1
CASSFAGQGYEQYF
TGTGCCAGCAGCTTCGCGGGACAGGGGTACGAGCAGTACTTC
>TRBV7-6|TRBJ2-5|-|TRBD2
CASSLGLAETQYF
TGTGCCAGCAGCTTAGGACTAGCGGAGACCCAGTACTTC
>TRBV6-5|TRBJ1-2|-|-
CASSQTGILGYTF
TGTGCCAGCAGTCAGACAGGTATCCTTGGCTACACCTTC
>TRBV24-1|TRBJ2-1|-|-
CATSAADELFRQREQFF
TGTGCCACCAGTGCGGCAGACGAACTGTTTCGGCAGCGTGAGCAGTTCTTC
>TRBV10-2|TRBJ2-5|-|-
CASSDWAGETQYF
TGCGCCAGCAGTGATTGGGCAGGAGAGACCCAGTACTTC
>TRBV20-1|TRBJ2-5|-|-
CSASPRYGVGRETQYF
TGCAGTGCTAGTCCACGGTACGGGGTGGGGAGAGAGACCCAGTACTTC
>TRBV3-1/TRBV3-2|TRBJ2-3|-|-
CASSQVSRGGADTQYF
TGTGCCAGCAGCCAAGTTTCGCGGGGAGGCGCAGATACGCAGTATTTT
>TRBV11-3|TRBJ2-7|few|TRBD2
CASSSRTSGGYSSYEQYF
TGTGCCAGCAGCTCCCGGACTAGCGGGGGCTACAGCTCCTACGAGCAGTACTTC
>TRBV3-1/TRBV3-2|TRBJ2-3|-|TRBD2
CASSPSGLAASDTQYF
TGTGCCAGCAGCCCCTCGGGACTAGCGGCCTCAGATACGCAGTATTTT
>TRBV7-3|TRBJ2-1|once|-
CASRRCLREQFF
TGTGCCAGCAGGCGGTGTCTTCGCGAGCAGTTCTTC
>TRBV7-9|TRBJ1-2|-|-
CASSSNRFYGYTF
TGTGCCAGCAGCTCAAACAGATTCTATGGCTACACCTTC
>TRBV3-1/TRBV3-2|TRBJ1-1|-|TRBD1
CASSQDFRAGGMAFF
TGTGCCAGCAGCCAAGATTTCCGGGCAGGGGGCATGGCTTTCTTT
>TRBV5-4|TRBJ2-6|-|-
CASSLYGRTRPSGANVLTF
TGTGCCAGCAGCTTGTATGGGCGGACAAGACCCTCTGGGGCCAACGTCCTGACTTTC
>TRBV3-1/TRBV3-2|TRBJ2-3|-|TRBD2
CASSQGVAGADTQYF
TGTGCCAGCAGCCAAGGGGTAGCGGGGGCCGATACGCAGTATTTT
>TRBV5-4|TRBJ1-2|-|-
CASSLVGNQANYGYTF
TGTGCCAGCAGCTTGGTGGGCAACCAGGCTAACTATGGCTACACCTTC
>TRBV5-6|TRBJ1-4|few|TRBD1
CASSRPGQGWGEKLFF
TGTGCCAGCAGCAGGCCGGGACAGGGCTGGGGTGAAAAACTGTTTTTT
>TRBV24-1|TRBJ2-7|-|TRBD2
CATSDLGLAGSSYEQYF
TGTGCCACCAGTGATTTGGGGCTAGCGGGGAGCTCCTACGAGCAGTACTTC
>TRBV29-1|TRBJ2-7|-|TRBD1
CSVAIGTGLHEQYF
TGCAGCGTTGCAATCGGGACAGGGTTACACGAGCAGTACTTC